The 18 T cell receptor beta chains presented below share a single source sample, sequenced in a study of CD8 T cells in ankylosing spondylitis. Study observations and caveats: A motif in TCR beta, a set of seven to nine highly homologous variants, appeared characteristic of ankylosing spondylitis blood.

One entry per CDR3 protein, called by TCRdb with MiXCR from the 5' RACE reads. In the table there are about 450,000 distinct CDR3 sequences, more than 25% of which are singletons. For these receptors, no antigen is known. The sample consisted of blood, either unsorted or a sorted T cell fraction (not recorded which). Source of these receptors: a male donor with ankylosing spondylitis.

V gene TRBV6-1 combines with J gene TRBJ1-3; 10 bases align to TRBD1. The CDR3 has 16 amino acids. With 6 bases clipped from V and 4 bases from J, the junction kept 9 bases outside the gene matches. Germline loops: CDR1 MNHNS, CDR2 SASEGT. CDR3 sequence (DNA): TGTGCCAGCAGGGACAGGGGGATTGCGCCGGGAAACACCATATATTTT. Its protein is CASRDRGIAPGNTIYF.

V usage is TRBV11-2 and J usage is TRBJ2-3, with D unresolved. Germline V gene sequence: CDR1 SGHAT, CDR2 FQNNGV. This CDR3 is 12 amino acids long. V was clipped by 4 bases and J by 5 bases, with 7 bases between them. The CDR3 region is CASSSAGDTQYF. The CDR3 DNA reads TGTGCCAGCAGCTCCGCAGGAGATACGCAGTATTTT.

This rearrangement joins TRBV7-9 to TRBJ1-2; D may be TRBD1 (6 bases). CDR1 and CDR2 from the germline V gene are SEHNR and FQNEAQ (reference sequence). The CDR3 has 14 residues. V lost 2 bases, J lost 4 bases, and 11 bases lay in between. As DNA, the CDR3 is TGTGCCAGCAGCTTAAATGCAGGGGTCTATGGCTACACCTTC. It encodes CASSLNAGVYGYTF.

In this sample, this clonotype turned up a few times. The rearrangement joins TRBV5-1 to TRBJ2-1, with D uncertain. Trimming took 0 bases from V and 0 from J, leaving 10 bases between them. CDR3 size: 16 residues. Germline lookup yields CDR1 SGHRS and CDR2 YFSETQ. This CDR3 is CASSLGLGRSYNEQFF. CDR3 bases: TGCGCCAGCAGCTTGGGGTTAGGACGCTCCTACAATGAGCAGTTCTTC.

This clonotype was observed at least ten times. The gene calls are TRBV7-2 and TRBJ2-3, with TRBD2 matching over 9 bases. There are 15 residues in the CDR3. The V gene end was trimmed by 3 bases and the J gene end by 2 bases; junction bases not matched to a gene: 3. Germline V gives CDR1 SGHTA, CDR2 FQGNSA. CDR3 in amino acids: CASSLSGRTTDTQYF. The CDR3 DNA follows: TGTGCCAGCAGCTTGAGCGGGAGGACCACAGATACGCAGTATTTT. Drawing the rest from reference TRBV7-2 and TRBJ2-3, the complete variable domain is GAGVSQSPSNKVTEKGKDVELRCDPISGHTALYWYRQSLGQGLEFLIYFQGNSAPDKSGLPSDRFSAERTGGSVSTLTIQRTQQEDSAVYLCASSLSGRTTDTQYFGPGTRLTVL.

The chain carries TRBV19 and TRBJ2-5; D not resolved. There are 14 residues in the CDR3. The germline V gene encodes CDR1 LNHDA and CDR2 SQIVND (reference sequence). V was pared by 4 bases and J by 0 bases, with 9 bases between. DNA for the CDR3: TGTGCCAGTAGTAGCGGAAACTACCAAGAGACCCAGTACTTC. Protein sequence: CASSSGNYQETQYF.

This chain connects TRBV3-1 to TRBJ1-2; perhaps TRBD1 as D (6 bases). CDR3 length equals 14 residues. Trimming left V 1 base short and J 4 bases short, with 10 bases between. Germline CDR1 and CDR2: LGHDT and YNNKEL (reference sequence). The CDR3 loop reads CASSQVPGVYGYTF. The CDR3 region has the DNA TGTGCCAGCAGCCAAGTACCAGGGGTCTATGGCTACACCTTC.

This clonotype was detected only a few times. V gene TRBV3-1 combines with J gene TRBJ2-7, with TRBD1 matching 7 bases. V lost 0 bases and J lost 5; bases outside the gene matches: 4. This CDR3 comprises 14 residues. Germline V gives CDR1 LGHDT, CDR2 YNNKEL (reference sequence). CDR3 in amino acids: CASSQEYRGHEQYF. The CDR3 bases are TGTGCCAGCAGCCAAGAATACAGGGGACACGAGCAGTACTTC.

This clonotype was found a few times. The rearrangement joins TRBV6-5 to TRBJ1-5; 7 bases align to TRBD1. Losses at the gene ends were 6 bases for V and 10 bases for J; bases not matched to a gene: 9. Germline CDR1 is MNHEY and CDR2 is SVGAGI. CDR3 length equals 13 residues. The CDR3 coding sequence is TGTGCCAGCAGACTCGGACAGGTTCTTCCCCAGCATTTT. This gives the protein CASRLGQVLPQHF.

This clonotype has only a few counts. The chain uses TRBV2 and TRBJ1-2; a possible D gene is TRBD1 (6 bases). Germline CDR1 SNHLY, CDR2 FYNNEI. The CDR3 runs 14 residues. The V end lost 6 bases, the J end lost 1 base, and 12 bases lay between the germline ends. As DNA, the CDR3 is TGTGCCAGCAGGGCCACGGACAGTAACTATGGCTACACCTTC. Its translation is CASRATDSNYGYTF.

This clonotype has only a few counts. CDR3 in amino acids: CASSQGWGRSYNEQFF. The CDR3 region has the DNA TGTGCCAGCAGCCAAGGATGGGGAAGGAGCTACAATGAGCAGTTCTTC. The chain has TRBV3-1 and TRBJ2-1; D uncertain. Germline V gene data show CDR1 as LGHDT and CDR2 as YNNKEL (reference sequence). V was cut by 1 base and J by 3 bases, with 13 bases left in between. The CDR3 is made up of 16 amino acids.

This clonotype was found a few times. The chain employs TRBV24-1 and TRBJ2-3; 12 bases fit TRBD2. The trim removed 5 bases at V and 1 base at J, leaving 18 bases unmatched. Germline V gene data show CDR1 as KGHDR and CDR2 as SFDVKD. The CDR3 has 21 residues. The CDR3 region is CATSAWTGASGRAIRTDTQYF. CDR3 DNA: TGTGCCACCAGTGCCTGGACAGGGGCTAGCGGGAGGGCCATTCGCACAGATACGCAGTATTTT.

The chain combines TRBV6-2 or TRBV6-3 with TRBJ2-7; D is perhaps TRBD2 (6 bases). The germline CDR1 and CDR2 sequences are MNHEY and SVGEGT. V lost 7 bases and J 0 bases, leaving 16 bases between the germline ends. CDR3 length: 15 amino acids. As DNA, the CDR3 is TGTGCCAGCACCGCCGGGGCGGGGACCTCCTACGAGCAGTACTTC. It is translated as CASTAGAGTSYEQYF.

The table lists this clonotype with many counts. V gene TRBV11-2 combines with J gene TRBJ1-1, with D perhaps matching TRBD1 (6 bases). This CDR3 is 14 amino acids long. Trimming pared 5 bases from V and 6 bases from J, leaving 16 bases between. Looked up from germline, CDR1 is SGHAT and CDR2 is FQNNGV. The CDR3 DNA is TGTGCCAGCAGCAAGGGGGGTCTGAGCTCTGAAGCTTTCTTT. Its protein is CASSKGGLSSEAFF.

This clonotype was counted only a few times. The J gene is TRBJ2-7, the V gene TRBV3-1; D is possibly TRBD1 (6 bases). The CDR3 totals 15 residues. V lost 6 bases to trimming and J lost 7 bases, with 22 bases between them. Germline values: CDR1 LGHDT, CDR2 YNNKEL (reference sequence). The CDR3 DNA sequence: TGTGCCAGCAGTGACCACGGACAGCCCTCGGGGGAGCAGTACTTC. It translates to CASSDHGQPSGEQYF.

CDR3 sequence: CSARPGTAGNTIYF. The CDR3, as DNA: TGCAGTGCTAGGCCCGGGACAGCTGGAAACACCATATATTTT. The J gene is TRBJ1-3, the V gene TRBV20-1; 7 bases agree with TRBD1. The length of the CDR3 is 14 residues. Germline trimming cut 3 bases from V and 2 bases from J; bases unmatched to any gene: 4. The V gene's germline CDR1 is DFQATT and CDR2 SNEGSKA (reference sequence).

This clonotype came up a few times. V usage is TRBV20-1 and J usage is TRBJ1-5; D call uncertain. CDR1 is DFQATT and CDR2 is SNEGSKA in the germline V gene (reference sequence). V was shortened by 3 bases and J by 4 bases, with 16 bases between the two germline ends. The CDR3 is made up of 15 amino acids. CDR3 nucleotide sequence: TGCAGTGCTAGGGAAGGGCCCCTCCATAATCAGCCCCAGCATTTT. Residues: CSAREGPLHNQPQHF.

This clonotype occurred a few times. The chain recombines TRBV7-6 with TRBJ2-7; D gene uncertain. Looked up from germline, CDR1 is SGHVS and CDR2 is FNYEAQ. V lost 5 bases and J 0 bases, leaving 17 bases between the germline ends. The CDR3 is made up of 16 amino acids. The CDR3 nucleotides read TGTGCCAGCAGCCCCAATTCTAATCTAATCTCCTACGAGCAGTACTTC. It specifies CASSPNSNLISYEQYF.